One T cell receptor beta chain is described in this entry. The data stem from a study of T cell responses to AZD1222 COVID-19 vaccine. Study-wide context: Second-dose timings of about 4 or about 12 weeks were pooled.

Method: immunoSEQ multiplex PCR; TCRdb's copy keeps in-frame clones and lacks some. The sample lists some 120,000 clones, approximately 88% occurring once. Trimming took off 4 bases at V and 3 bases at J, with 16 bases between the two ends. From germline, CDR1 is SGHAT and CDR2 FQDESV (reference sequence). The CDR3 consists of 15 residues. The sample consisted of peripheral blood, taken on day 0 of AZD1222 vaccination. The V call is TRBV11-1, the J call TRBJ2-7, with D possibly being TRBD2 (5 bases). This sequence was found in an adult in good health. Here the CDR3 DNA reads TGTGCCAGCAGCTCCGGACTCGAACGCGTCTACGAGCAGTACTTC. It encodes CASSSGLERVYEQYF.